Shown below are 12 T cell receptor beta chains from a single sample sequenced in a study of CXCR3-negative and CXCR3-positive naive CD8 T cells. Study-wide results and limits: Naive cells positive for CXCR3 carried more hydrophobic TRB CDR3s than CXCR3-negative ones.

No antigen is known for these receptors. The method, 5' RACE with UMI labels, was used to prepare the TRB cDNA libraries. TCRdb re-called the 5' RACE reads; one entry per CDR3 protein, DNA not given. This repertoire comprises tens of thousands of distinct CDR3 sequences; its ten largest clones make up less than 0.65%. Sequenced material: naive CXCR3+ CD8+ T cells from blood. Indicated subset: CD45RO-CCR7+CD27+CD95- naive CD8+ T cells expressing CXCR3 (TNR3+). These receptors were taken from a human donor in good health. Some clones in this sample may be carry-over from other donors' samples.

This chain links TRBV9 with TRBJ2-5; the D call of TRBD2 rests on TCRdb alone, since no DNA is present to check it. CDR3 length: 15 amino acids. The germline gives CDR1 SGDLS, CDR2 YYNGEE. CDR3 protein: CASSVGGPTRETQYF.

The chain has TRBV4-1 and TRBJ2-7; TCRdb picks TRBD1, but there is no DNA to check that call. The CDR3 consists of 16 residues. Germline values: CDR1 MGHRA, CDR2 YSYEKL. CDR3 protein: CASSQDNIQGVYEQYF.

CDR3 in amino acids: CASSQDLRSSGVYNEQFF. The chain links TRBV4-3 to TRBJ2-1; TCRdb reports TRBD2, a call that lacks DNA to check it against. In germline, CDR1 is LGHNA, CDR2 YSLEER. The CDR3 runs 18 residues.

The V call is TRBV6-6, the J call TRBJ2-7; the D gene TCRdb calls, TRBD2, cannot be checked with no DNA. The length of the CDR3 is 16 residues. Looked up from germline, CDR1 is MNHNY and CDR2 is SVGAGI (reference sequence). The CDR3: CASSHHKYQGGHEQYF.

The chain couples TRBV6-5 to TRBJ2-5; TCRdb designates TRBD1, a call that cannot be tested without DNA. The V gene's germline CDR1 is MNHEY and CDR2 SVGAGI. CDR3 length equals 17 residues. The CDR3 sequence: CASSYSPGGAGQETQYF.

The chain combines TRBV7-3 with TRBJ1-1; checking the TCRdb D call of TRBD1 is not possible without DNA. The CDR3 has 19 amino acids. Germline V gene lookup returns CDR1 SGHTA and CDR2 FQGTGA. CDR3 residues: CASSLETRVRPGTNTEAFF.

V gene TRBV4-3 combines with J gene TRBJ2-7. CDR3 size: 16 residues. CDR1 and CDR2 from the germline V gene are LGHNA and YSLEER. The CDR3 region is CASSQVENFSPNEQYF.

This chain uses TRBV6-2 or TRBV6-3 with TRBJ2-1. This CDR3 spans 15 amino acids. Germline V gene lookup returns CDR1 MNHEY and CDR2 SVGEGT. CDR3 sequence reads: CASSYLGGSYNEQFF.

The rearrangement links TRBV28 to TRBJ1-6; TCRdb indicates TRBD1, and absent DNA this call remains unverified. Germline values: CDR1 MDHEN, CDR2 SYDVKM. The CDR3 is made up of 16 amino acids. This CDR3 is CASIPQPGVVKSPLHF.

This rearrangement joins TRBV19 to TRBJ2-3; TCRdb reports TRBD2, a call that lacks DNA to check it against. Germline V gene sequence: CDR1 LNHDA, CDR2 SQIVND (reference sequence). This CDR3 is built from 16 residues. CDR3 residues: CASSLQGGRSTDTQYF.

CDR3 sequence reads: CASSQDPGSNYGYTF. The chain couples TRBV4-1 to TRBJ1-2. This CDR3 has 15 amino acids. Germline-derived CDR1 and CDR2 are MGHRA and YSYEKL.

The V call is TRBV11-2, the J call TRBJ1-2; TCRdb's D gene call, TRBD1, goes unchecked for lack of DNA. The CDR3 spans 16 residues. Germline values: CDR1 SGHAT, CDR2 FQNNGV. Here the CDR3 reads CASSLLPDRSNYGYTF.